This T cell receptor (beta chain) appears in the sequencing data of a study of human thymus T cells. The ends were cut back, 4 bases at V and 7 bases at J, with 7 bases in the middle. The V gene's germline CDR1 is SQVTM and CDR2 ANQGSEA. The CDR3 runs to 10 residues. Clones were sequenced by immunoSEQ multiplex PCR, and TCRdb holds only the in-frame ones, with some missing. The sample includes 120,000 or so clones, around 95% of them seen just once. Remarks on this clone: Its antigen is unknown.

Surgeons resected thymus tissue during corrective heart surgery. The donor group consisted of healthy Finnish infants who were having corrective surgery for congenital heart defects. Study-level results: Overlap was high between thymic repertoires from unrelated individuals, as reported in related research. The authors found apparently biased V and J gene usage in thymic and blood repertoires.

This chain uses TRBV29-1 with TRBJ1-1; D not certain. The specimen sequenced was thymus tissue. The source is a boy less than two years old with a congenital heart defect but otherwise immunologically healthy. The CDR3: CSVVDLEAFF. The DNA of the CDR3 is TGCAGCGTTGTGGACCTTGAAGCTTTCTTT.